The rows below give T cell receptor beta chains drawn from one sample of a study of T cell repertoires in cytomegalovirus infection. MiXCR, applied by TCRdb to the reads, yields one record per CDR3 protein. Seen here are 300,000 to 450,000 distinct CDR3 sequences, about a sixth observed once, and the top ten hold around 8.6%. Material for sequencing was PBMCs. These TCRs come from a human donor in good health (CMV status not recorded). Some clones in this sample may be carry-over from other donors' samples. Each CDR3 is given with its conserved first and last residue.

v_call cdr3_aa
TRBV5-6 CASSFHGPNQPQHF
TRBV14 CASSQDFHQQGFSSPLHF
TRBV5-6 CASSYRGRGIDTQYF
TRBV5-4 CASSGGLGPSYNEQFF
TRBV7-2 CASSLVASPLSYEQYF
TRBV12-3/TRBV12-4 CASSPTSGRFEQFF
TRBV5-1 CASSPYGTYNEQFF
TRBV12-3/TRBV12-4 CASTRGPREQYF
TRBV12-3/TRBV12-4 CASSLGPGLQPQHF
TRBV7-9 CASRQAGTIFYNEQFF
TRBV7-2 CASSLAPDTGYEQYF
TRBV29-1 CSALIGTDTQYF
TRBV7-9 CASTMDGYTF
TRBV7-8 CASSLGLAGDSYEQYF
TRBV20-1 CSALRTATNEKLFF
TRBV5-1 CASSVSGGGETQYF
TRBV11-2 CASNLVWAYEQYF
TRBV12-5 CASGPGGPETQYF
TRBV6-1 CASSGLAGGPGELFF
TRBV5-4 CASSSDRGSVFF
TRBV20-1 CSARVPDSNQPQHF
TRBV5-1 CASSLAGDEQYF
TRBV6-2/TRBV6-3 CASTAGGQETQYF
TRBV18 CASSLSGGRGYNEQFF
TRBV2 CAVREGSFYTF
TRBV2 CASSPEIDSDTQYF
TRBV2 CASGEVLSGNTIYF
TRBV7-8 CASSLGGQGRATEAFF
TRBV19 CASRDGTSYNEQFF
TRBV15 CATSRDNQGALAGELFF
TRBV10-3 CAISALGAGNTEAFF
TRBV6-1 CASTSGHRGSYEQYF
TRBV20-1 CSARGFYGGDYEYGYTF
TRBV20-1 CSGKAGLSTDTQYF
TRBV20-1 CSAAPDRYNEQFF
TRBV6-1 CASSYTGLSNQPQHF
TRBV7-9 CASSVFRDRGNTISF
TRBV6-6 CASSLRGQNYGYTF
TRBV12-5 CASGLAPNTGTDRPQPPYEQYF
TRBV12-5 CASGPSGRNQPQHF
TRBV20-1 CSARIIAGPETQYF